Listed below are T cell receptor beta chains from one sample, sequenced in a study of beta chain features in type 1 diabetes. Method: immunoSEQ multiplex PCR; TCRdb's copy keeps in-frame clones and lacks some. Among some 700,000 clones listed, around 15% were seen once. Sequencing was done on a sample of naive CD4+ T cells from blood. The source is a man younger than 30 with type 1 diabetes. CDR3s include the opening cysteine and the closing phenylalanine or tryptophan. Fields, in order: J gene, CDR3 length, D gene, clone size, V gene, CDR3 DNA, CDR3 protein. The D gene is left open where the match is weak. A row's size may be missing; if present it is once, few, many or a size class.

TRBJ2-1 | 12 | - | - | TRBV29-1 | TGCAGCGCCCGCCGGGGCTACAATGAGCAGTTCTTC | CSARRGYNEQFF
TRBJ2-6 | 16 | - | - | TRBV7-6 | TGTGCCAGCAGCCCGAGCCGACCCTCTGGGGCCAACGTCCTGACTTTC | CASSPSRPSGANVLTF
TRBJ2-2 | 14 | - | few | TRBV18 | TGTGCCAGCTCACGGGCCGACAACACCGGGGAGCTGTTTTTT | CASSRADNTGELFF
TRBJ2-2 | 14 | - | few | TRBV10-3 | TGTGCCACCGAGTTCGGGCGGGGCACCGGGGAGCTGTTTTTT | CATEFGRGTGELFF
TRBJ2-7 | 12 | - | few | TRBV6-6 | TGTGCCAGCAGCCCCGGACAGTACGAGCAGTACTTC | CASSPGQYEQYF
TRBJ2-3 | 15 | TRBD2 | - | TRBV28 | TGTGCCAGCAGTAGCGGGGGGGCCGAGGGAGATACGCAGTATTTT | CASSSGGAEGDTQYF
TRBJ1-3 | 11 | - | few | TRBV30 | TGTGCCTGGAGTGTGGGAGACCCCATATATTTT | CAWSVGDPIYF
TRBJ1-3 | 15 | - | few | TRBV13 | TGTGCCAGCAGCTTAGGCGGGGTTCCTGGAAACACCATATATTTT | CASSLGGVPGNTIYF
TRBJ2-4 | 14 | - | - | TRBV11-3 | TGTGCCAGCAGCTCGCCTTCAGGTGAAAACATTCAGTACTTC | CASSSPSGENIQYF
TRBJ2-1 | 13 | TRBD1 | - | TRBV29-1 | TGCAGCGTTGAAAGGGACAGAGATAATGAGCAGTTCTTC | CSVERDRDNEQFF
TRBJ2-7 | 14 | TRBD1 | few | TRBV19 | TGTGCCAGTAGTACGACGGGACAGGGAAACGAGCAGTACTTC | CASSTTGQGNEQYF
TRBJ2-7 | 14 | TRBD1 | - | TRBV5-1 | TGCGCCAGCAGGTTACAGGGGTCAAACTACGAGCAGTACTTC | CASRLQGSNYEQYF
TRBJ1-3 | 15 | - | - | TRBV30 | TGTGCCTGGAGTCTCGGACGGCACTCTGGAAACACCATATATTTT | CAWSLGRHSGNTIYF
TRBJ2-2 | 16 | - | - | TRBV6-5 | TGTGCCAGCAGTTTCCACCAACAGGGATACGGCGGGGAGCTGTTTTTT | CASSFHQQGYGGELFF
TRBJ1-2 | 13 | TRBD1 | - | TRBV5-1 | TGCGCCAGCAGCCGAGACAGGGAATATGGCTACACCTTC | CASSRDREYGYTF
TRBJ1-2 | 17 | TRBD1 | - | TRBV4-2 | TGTGCCAGCAGCCAAGAACCATACAGGGGGCGCGACTATGGCTACACCTTC | CASSQEPYRGRDYGYTF
TRBJ1-5 | 15 | - | few | TRBV18 | TGTGCCAGCTCACCCACGGCAGGGGACAATCAGCCCCAGCATTTT | CASSPTAGDNQPQHF
TRBJ2-1 | 15 | - | few | TRBV6-6 | TGTGCCAGCAGTTACACAGGGCGCTCCTACAATGAGCAGTTCTTC | CASSYTGRSYNEQFF
TRBJ2-3 | 15 | - | - | TRBV7-9 | TGTGCCAGCAGCGTAAATCCGGCGGGCACAGATACGCAGTATTTT | CASSVNPAGTDTQYF
TRBJ2-2 | 14 | - | - | TRBV4-1 | TGCGCCAGCAGCCAAGCCCCTGGACTCGGGGAGCTGTTTTTT | CASSQAPGLGELFF
TRBJ2-6 | 17 | TRBD1 | few | TRBV30 | TGTGCCTGGAGTCCAGGACAGGCCGTCTCTGGGGCCAACGTCCTGACTTTC | CAWSPGQAVSGANVLTF
TRBJ2-3 | 15 | TRBD1 | - | TRBV5-4 | TGTGCCAGCAGCTTGGAACAGGGGGCAAAAGATACGCAGTATTTT | CASSLEQGAKDTQYF
TRBJ2-5 | 11 | - | few | TRBV7-9 | TGTGCCAGCAGCTCCGCAGAGACCCAGTACTTC | CASSSAETQYF
TRBJ2-5 | 13 | - | - | TRBV30 | TGTGCCTGGAGTGGTCCCCTAAGGGAGACCCAGTACTTC | CAWSGPLRETQYF
TRBJ1-3 | 16 | - | - | TRBV7-9 | TGTGCCAGCAGCCTTTCGCAGGGGTTCTCTGGAAACACCATATATTTT | CASSLSQGFSGNTIYF
TRBJ1-1 | 11 | - | - | TRBV11-2 | TGTGCCAGCAGCCCCCAGGGCTCAGTTTCCTTT | CASSPQGSVSF
TRBJ2-2 | 14 | - | - | TRBV4-2 | TGTGCCAGCAGCCAAGTTCGAGGGGCCGGGGAGCTGTTTTTT | CASSQVRGAGELFF
TRBJ2-6 | 14 | - | few | TRBV29-1 | TGCAGCGTTGGAGGAGTCTCTGGGGCCAACGTCCTGACTTTC | CSVGGVSGANVLTF
TRBJ2-4 | 16 | - | - | TRBV7-2 | TGTGCCAGCAGCTTAGTTAGGGATATAGCCAAAAACATTCAGTACTTC | CASSLVRDIAKNIQYF
TRBJ2-1 | 15 | TRBD1 | - | TRBV6-6 | TGTGCCAGCAGTTTTCCGGGACAGGGGGCAAGGGAGCAGTTCTTC | CASSFPGQGAREQFF
TRBJ2-3 | 17 | - | - | TRBV28 | TGTGCCAGCATCTCCGGATTTGGCGGGGCCCGCACAGATACGCAGTATTTT | CASISGFGGARTDTQYF
TRBJ2-3 | 16 | TRBD2 | - | TRBV15 | TGTGCCACCCGCTATAGGACTAGCGGTTACACAGATACGCAGTATTTT | CATRYRTSGYTDTQYF
TRBJ2-3 | 15 | - | - | TRBV5-1 | TGCGCCAGCAGCTTGGGGGGACTCATCACAGATACGCAGTATTTT | CASSLGGLITDTQYF
TRBJ1-5 | 15 | - | few | TRBV2 | TGTGCCAGCAGTGCCGGGGCTAATAGCAATCAGCCCCAGCATTTT | CASSAGANSNQPQHF
TRBJ1-6 | 15 | TRBD1 | few | TRBV6-6 | TGTGCCAGCAGTTACTCGGGACAGGGGGTTTCACCCCTCCACTTT | CASSYSGQGVSPLHF
TRBJ2-1 | 17 | - | - | TRBV7-3 | TGTGCCAGCAGCTTAGTCTCGGCGTCAGGGGAGGACAATGAGCAGTTCTTC | CASSLVSASGEDNEQFF
TRBJ2-5 | 11 | - | few | TRBV2 | TGTGCCAGCAGTGAACTGGAGACCCAGTACTTC | CASSELETQYF
TRBJ2-5 | 15 | TRBD1 | few | TRBV5-1 | TGCGCCAGCAGCCCAGATACAGGGGTCCAAGAGACCCAGTACTTC | CASSPDTGVQETQYF
TRBJ1-1 | 14 | - | few | TRBV10-3 | TGTGCCATCAGTGAAAAGGGTATGAACACTGAAGCTTTCTTT | CAISEKGMNTEAFF
TRBJ2-7 | 15 | TRBD1 | - | TRBV18 | TGTGCCAGCTCATACGGACAGGGGCCTTCCTACGAGCAGTACTTC | CASSYGQGPSYEQYF
TRBJ2-6 | 18 | TRBD1 | few | TRBV6-1 | TGTGCCAGCAGTGACCGGACAGGGGGCGCTTATGGGGCCAACGTCCTGACTTTC | CASSDRTGGAYGANVLTF
TRBJ2-7 | 17 | - | few | TRBV7-9 | TGTGCCAGCAGCTCAGCAAACCCCGGGACACATGGGGACGAGCAGTACTTC | CASSSANPGTHGDEQYF
TRBJ2-5 | 14 | - | - | TRBV7-9 | TGTGCCAGCAGCTTAGCGGGGGGACAAGAGACCCAGTACTTC | CASSLAGGQETQYF
TRBJ1-2 | 15 | - | - | TRBV7-9 | TGTGCCAGCAGCTCGTCCCCCTTGGATAACTATGGCTACACCTTC | CASSSSPLDNYGYTF
TRBJ2-2 | 19 | TRBD1 | - | TRBV9 | TGTGCCAGCAGCGTAGCTCCCTTGGGACAGGGAGCGAACACCGGGGAGCTGTTTTTT | CASSVAPLGQGANTGELFF
TRBJ1-1 | 13 | - | few | TRBV6-5 | TGTGCCAGCAGGTCAAGGTTCCCAACTGAAGCTTTCTTT | CASRSRFPTEAFF
TRBJ1-1 | 13 | - | few | TRBV2 | TGTGCCAGCAGTGTATCGGGGACCACTGAAGCTTTCTTT | CASSVSGTTEAFF
TRBJ1-4 | 14 | - | - | TRBV30 | TGTGCCTGGAGTGTACTGGTGGCTAATGAAAAACTGTTTTTT | CAWSVLVANEKLFF
TRBJ1-2 | 13 | TRBD1 | few | TRBV10-3 | TGTGCCATCACTGAGGGACAGGTCGATGGCTACACCTTC | CAITEGQVDGYTF
TRBJ2-7 | 12 | TRBD1 | few | TRBV6-1 | TGTGCCAGCAGTGGGACAGGGTCCGAGCAGTACTTC | CASSGTGSEQYF
TRBJ1-1 | 13 | - | - | TRBV10-3 | TGTGCCATCAGTGAGTCGCAGTCCGGGGAAGCTTTCTTT | CAISESQSGEAFF
TRBJ1-1 | 15 | - | few | TRBV5-5 | TGTGCCAGCAGCTTGTGGTCCGGGATGAACACTGAAGCTTTCTTT | CASSLWSGMNTEAFF
TRBJ1-1 | 13 | - | few | TRBV6-4 | TGTGCCAGCCGGAAGGAGAGGGACACTGAAGCTTTCTTT | CASRKERDTEAFF
TRBJ1-4 | 14 | TRBD1 | - | TRBV9 | TGTGCCAGCAGCGTCCAAGACAGGGATGAAAAACTGTTTTTT | CASSVQDRDEKLFF
TRBJ1-1 | 11 | - | - | TRBV30 | TGTGCCTGGCAGGGGAACACTGAAGCTTTCTTT | CAWQGNTEAFF
TRBJ1-5 | 15 | TRBD1 | - | TRBV2 | TGTGCCAGCAGCGGACAGGGGGCAGGGAATCAGCCCCAGCATTTT | CASSGQGAGNQPQHF
TRBJ2-5 | 16 | TRBD2 | few | TRBV9 | TGTGCCAGCAGCGCCCGACTAGCGGGGGGGCAAGAGACCCAGTACTTC | CASSARLAGGQETQYF